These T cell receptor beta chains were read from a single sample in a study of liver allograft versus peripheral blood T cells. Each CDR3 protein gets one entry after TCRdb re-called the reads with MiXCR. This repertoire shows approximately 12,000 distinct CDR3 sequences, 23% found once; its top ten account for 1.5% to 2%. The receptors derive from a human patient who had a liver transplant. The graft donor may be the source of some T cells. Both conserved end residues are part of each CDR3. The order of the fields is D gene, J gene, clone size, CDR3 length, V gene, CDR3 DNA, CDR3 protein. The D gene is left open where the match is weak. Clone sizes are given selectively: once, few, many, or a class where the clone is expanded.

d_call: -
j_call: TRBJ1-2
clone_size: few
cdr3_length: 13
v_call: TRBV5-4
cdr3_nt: TGTGCCAGCAGCTTCCGGTCCGCCTATGGCTACACCTTC
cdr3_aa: CASSFRSAYGYTF

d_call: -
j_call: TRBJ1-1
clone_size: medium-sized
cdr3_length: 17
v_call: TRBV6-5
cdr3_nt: TGTGCCAGCAGACACCATACAGGGCCCGAGGTGAACACTGAAGCTTTCTTT
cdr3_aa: CASRHHTGPEVNTEAFF

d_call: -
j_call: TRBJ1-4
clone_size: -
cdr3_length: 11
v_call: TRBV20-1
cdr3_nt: TGCAGTGCTAGGCAGGGTGAAAAACTGTTTTTT
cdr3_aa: CSARQGEKLFF

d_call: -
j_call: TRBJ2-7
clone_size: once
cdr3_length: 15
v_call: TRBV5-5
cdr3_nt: TGTGCCAGCTCTTACGGGACTTCCCTCTCCTACGAGCAGTACTTC
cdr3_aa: CASSYGTSLSYEQYF

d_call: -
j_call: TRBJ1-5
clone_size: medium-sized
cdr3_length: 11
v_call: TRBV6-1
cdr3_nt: TGTGCCAGCAGGTACAGGGAGCCCCAGCATTTT
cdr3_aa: CASRYREPQHF

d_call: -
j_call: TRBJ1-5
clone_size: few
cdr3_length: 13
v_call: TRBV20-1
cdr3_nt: TGCAGTGCAAACAGCTATAGCAATCAGCCCCAGCATTTT
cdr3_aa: CSANSYSNQPQHF

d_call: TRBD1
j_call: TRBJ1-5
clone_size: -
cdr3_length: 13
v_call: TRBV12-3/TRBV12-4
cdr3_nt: TGTGCCAGCAGGGGACAGGTTAATCAGCCCCAGCATTTT
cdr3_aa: CASRGQVNQPQHF

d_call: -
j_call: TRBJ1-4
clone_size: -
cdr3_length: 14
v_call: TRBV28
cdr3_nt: TGTGCCAGCAGTTTACTATTATCAGGGGAAAAACTGTTTTTT
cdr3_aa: CASSLLLSGEKLFF

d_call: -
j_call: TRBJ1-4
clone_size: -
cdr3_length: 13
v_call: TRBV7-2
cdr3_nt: TGTGCCAGCAGCTTAGGGCCACGAGAAAAACTGTTTTTT
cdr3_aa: CASSLGPREKLFF

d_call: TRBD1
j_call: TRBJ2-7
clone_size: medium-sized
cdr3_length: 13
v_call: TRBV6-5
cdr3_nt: TGTGCCAGCAGTCGACAGGGCCGCTACGAGCAGTACTTC
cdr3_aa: CASSRQGRYEQYF

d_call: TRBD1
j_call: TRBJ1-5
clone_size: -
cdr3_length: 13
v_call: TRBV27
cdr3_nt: TGTGCCATCGCAGGGGGGGCGAATCAGCCCCAGCATTTT
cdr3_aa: CAIAGGANQPQHF

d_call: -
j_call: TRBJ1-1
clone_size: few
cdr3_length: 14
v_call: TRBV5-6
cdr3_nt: TGTGCCAGCAGCCGGTTAAGCGCTAGCACTGAAGCTTTCTTT
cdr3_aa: CASSRLSASTEAFF

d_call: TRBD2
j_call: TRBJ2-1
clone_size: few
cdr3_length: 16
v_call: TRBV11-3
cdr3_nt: TGTGCCAGCAGCAGACGACTAGCGGGGGCCTACAATGAGCAGTTCTTC
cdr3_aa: CASSRRLAGAYNEQFF

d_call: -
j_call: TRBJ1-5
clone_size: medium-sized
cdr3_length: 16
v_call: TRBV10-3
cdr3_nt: TGTGCCATCAGTGACCGATCTGGACGGGCCGGTCAGCCCCAGCATTTT
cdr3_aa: CAISDRSGRAGQPQHF

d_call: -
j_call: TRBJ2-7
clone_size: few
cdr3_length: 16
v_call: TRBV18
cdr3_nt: TGTGCCAGCTCCCCTCTAGGGTCTCTTAAGAGCCTCGAGCAGTACTTC
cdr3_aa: CASSPLGSLKSLEQYF

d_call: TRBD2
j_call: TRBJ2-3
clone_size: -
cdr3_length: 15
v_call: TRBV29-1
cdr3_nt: TGCAGCGTTCCCCGGACTAGCGGAAGCACAGATACGCAGTATTTT
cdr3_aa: CSVPRTSGSTDTQYF

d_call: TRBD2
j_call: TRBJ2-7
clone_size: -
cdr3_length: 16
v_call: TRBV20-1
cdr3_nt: TGCAGTGCCATACGGACTAGCGGGAGCGCATCCTACGAGCAGTACTTC
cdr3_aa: CSAIRTSGSASYEQYF

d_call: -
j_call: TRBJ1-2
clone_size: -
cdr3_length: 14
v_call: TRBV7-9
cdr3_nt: TGTGCCAGCAGCCCGGTTAAAGGGGACTATGGCTACACCTTC
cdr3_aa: CASSPVKGDYGYTF

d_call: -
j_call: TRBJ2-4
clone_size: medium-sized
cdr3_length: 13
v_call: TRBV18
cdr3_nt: TGTGCCAGCTCACCTGCGCCGGACGGCATTCAGTACTTC
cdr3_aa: CASSPAPDGIQYF

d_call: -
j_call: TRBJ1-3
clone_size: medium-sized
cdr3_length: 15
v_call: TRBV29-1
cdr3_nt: TGCAGCGTTCGTGACTCAGGTATTAGTTGGAACACCATATATTTT
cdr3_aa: CSVRDSGISWNTIYF

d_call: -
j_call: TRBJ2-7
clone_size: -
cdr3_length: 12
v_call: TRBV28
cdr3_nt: TGTGCCAGCAGGGACTCGATCTACGAGCAGTACTTC
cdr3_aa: CASRDSIYEQYF

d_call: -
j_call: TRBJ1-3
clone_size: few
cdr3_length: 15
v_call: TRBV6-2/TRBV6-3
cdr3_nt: TGTGCCAGCAGTCGAAACATCCTCTTAGGGAACACCATATATTTT
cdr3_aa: CASSRNILLGNTIYF

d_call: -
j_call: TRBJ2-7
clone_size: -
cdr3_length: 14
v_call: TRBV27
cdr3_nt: TGTGCCAGCAGTCTAAAGGCCCGGGCCTTGAGGCAGTACTTC
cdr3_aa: CASSLKARALRQYF

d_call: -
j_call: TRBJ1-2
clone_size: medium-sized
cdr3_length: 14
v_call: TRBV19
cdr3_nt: TGTGCCAGTAGTATCGGGCCTCCTAACTATGGCTACACCTTC
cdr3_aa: CASSIGPPNYGYTF

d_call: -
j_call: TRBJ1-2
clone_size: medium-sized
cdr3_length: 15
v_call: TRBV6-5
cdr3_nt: TGTGCCAGCAGTTACTACCCAGGGGACTATCGTGGCTACACCTTC
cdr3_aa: CASSYYPGDYRGYTF

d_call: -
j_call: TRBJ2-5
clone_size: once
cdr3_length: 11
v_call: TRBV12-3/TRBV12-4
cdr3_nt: TGTGCCAGCAGTTTGGAGGGGACCCAGTACTTC
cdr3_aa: CASSLEGTQYF

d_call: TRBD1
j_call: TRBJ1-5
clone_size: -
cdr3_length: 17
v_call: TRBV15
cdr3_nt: TGTGCCACCAGCAGAGATACCCTTGACAGGGTAAGTCAGCCCCAGCATTTT
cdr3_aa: CATSRDTLDRVSQPQHF

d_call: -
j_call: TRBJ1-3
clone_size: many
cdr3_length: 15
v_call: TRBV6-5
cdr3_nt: TGTGCCAGCAGTACGGGGTCGGTTTCTGGAAACACCATATATTTT
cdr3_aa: CASSTGSVSGNTIYF

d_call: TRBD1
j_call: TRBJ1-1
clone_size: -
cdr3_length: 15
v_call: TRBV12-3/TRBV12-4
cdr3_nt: TGTGCCAGCAGTTTAAGGACAGGGGCTCACACTGAAGCTTTCTTT
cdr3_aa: CASSLRTGAHTEAFF

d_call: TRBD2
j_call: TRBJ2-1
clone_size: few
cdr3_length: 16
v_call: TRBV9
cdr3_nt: TGTGCCAGCAGCTCAGGGACTAGCGGGGCCTACAATGAGCAGTTCTTC
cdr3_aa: CASSSGTSGAYNEQFF

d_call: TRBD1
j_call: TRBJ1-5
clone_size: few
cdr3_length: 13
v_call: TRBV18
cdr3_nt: TGTGCCAGCGGTACAGGGGTTGGTCAGCCCCAGCATTTT
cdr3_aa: CASGTGVGQPQHF

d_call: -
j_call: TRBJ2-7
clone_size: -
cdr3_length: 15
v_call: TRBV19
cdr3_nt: TGTGCCAGTAGTATTATAGGGTCCGCTCCCTACGAGCAGTACTTC
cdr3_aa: CASSIIGSAPYEQYF

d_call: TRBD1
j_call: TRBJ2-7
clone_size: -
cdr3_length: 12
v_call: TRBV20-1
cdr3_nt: TGCAGTGCTCCAGACAGGGACTACGAGCAGTACTTC
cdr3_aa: CSAPDRDYEQYF

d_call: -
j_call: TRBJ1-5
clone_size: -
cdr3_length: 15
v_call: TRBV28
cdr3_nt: TGTGCCAGCAGTTGGGGGTCTCACAGCAATCAGCCCCAGCATTTT
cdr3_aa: CASSWGSHSNQPQHF

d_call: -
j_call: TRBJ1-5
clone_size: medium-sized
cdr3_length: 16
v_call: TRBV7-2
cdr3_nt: TGTGCCAGCAGCCGGGAAGAAGGGGTGGGCAATCAGCCCCAGCATTTT
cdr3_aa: CASSREEGVGNQPQHF

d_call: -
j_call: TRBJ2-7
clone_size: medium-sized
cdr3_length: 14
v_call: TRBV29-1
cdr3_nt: TGCAGCGTTGGGACATTCCATCTTTACTACGAGCAGTACTTC
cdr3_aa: CSVGTFHLYYEQYF

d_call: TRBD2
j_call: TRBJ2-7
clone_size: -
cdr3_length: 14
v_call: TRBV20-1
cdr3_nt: TGCAGTGCTAGGCGACTAGCGGGGCCCTACGAGCAGTACTTC
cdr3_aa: CSARRLAGPYEQYF

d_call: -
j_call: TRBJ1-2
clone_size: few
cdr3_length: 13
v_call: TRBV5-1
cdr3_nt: TGCGCCAGCAGCTTAGGCGATAACTATGGCTACACCTTC
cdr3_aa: CASSLGDNYGYTF

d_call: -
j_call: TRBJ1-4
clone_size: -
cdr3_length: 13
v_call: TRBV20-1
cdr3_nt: TGCAGTGGGTGGGGGCGCGGAGATGAAAAACTGTTTTTT
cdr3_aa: CSGWGRGDEKLFF

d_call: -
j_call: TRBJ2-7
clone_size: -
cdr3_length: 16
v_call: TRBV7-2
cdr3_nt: TGTGCCAGCAGCTTACGGGGTGGGGGTGGAGGCTACGAGCAGTACTTC
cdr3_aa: CASSLRGGGGGYEQYF

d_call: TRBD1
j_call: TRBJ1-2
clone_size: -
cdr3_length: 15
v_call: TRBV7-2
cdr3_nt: TGTGCCAGCAGCTTAGACTGGACAGGGGGCAATGGCTACACCTTC
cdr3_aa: CASSLDWTGGNGYTF

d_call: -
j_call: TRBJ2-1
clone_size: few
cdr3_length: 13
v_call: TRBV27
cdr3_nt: TGTGCCAGCAGTTTCATAGATCTGCTGACTCCTGTCTTC
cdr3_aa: CASSFIDLLTPVF

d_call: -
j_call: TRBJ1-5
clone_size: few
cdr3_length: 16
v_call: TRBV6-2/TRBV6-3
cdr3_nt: TGTGCCAGCACCCTCGGCGTACTTTATAGCAATCAGCCCCAGCATTTT
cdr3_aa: CASTLGVLYSNQPQHF

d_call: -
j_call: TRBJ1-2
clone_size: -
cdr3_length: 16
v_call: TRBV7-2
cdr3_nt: TGTGCCAGCAGCCCCGACAGCCCCCATTCTAACTATGGCTACACCTTC
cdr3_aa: CASSPDSPHSNYGYTF

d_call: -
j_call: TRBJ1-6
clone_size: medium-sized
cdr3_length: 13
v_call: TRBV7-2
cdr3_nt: TGTGCCAGCAGCGAGGACTATAATTCACCCCTCCACTTT
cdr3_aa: CASSEDYNSPLHF

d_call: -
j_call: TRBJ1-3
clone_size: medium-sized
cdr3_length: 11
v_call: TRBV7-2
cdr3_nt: TGTGCCAGCAGCTCCCAGTTTCCCATATATTTT
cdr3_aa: CASSSQFPIYF

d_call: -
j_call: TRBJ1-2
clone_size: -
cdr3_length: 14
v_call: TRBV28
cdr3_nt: TGTGCCAGCAGTTCCAAAAACGAGGTCTCTGGCTACACCTTC
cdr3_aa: CASSSKNEVSGYTF

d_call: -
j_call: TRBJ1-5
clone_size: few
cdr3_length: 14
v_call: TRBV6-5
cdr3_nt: TGTGCCAGCAGTTACACCGGACCAAATCAGCCCCAGCATTTT
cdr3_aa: CASSYTGPNQPQHF

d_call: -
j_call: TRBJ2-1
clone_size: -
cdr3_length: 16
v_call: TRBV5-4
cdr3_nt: TGTGCCAGCAGCCCCCTTGGGGGGGGCACTTACGATGAGCAGTTCTTC
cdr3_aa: CASSPLGGGTYDEQFF

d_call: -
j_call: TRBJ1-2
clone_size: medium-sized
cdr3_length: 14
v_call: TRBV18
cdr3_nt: TGTGCCAGCTCATCCGGGACATATTCTTATGGCTACACCTTC
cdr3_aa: CASSSGTYSYGYTF

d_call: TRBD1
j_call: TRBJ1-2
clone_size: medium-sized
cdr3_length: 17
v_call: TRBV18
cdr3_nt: TGTGCCAGCTCACCACTTATGGGACAGGGGGCGCAATATGGCTACACCTTC
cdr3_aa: CASSPLMGQGAQYGYTF